These 28 T cell receptor beta chains originate from one sample sequenced in a study of blood T cells in healthy people across ages. Sample-barcoded 5' priming and a J-beta primer mix drove a second PCR of roughly 6 to 12 cycles. Via MiXCR, TCRdb re-called the 5' RACE reads, giving one row per CDR3 protein. The sample lists about 930,000 distinct CDR3 sequences, 25% to 30% occurring once. The sample was also linked to a second study, of T cells of mothers and their children.

The specimen was blood. Every receptor here comes from a woman between 35 and 50 years old in good health.

This clonotype was found a few times. The CDR3 is CASSLGDRVPDTQYF. Written as DNA, the CDR3 is TGTGCCAGCAGCTTAGGAGACAGGGTTCCAGATACGCAGTATTTT. The rearrangement links TRBV7-9 to TRBJ2-3, with 7 bases lining up with TRBD1. Per germline, CDR1 SEHNR and CDR2 FQNEAQ (reference sequence). V was pared by 1 base and J by 4 bases, with 5 bases of the junction left unmatched. The CDR3 covers 15 residues.

This clonotype was seen a handful of times. The V call is TRBV2, the J call TRBJ1-1; D might be TRBD1 (5 bases). The ends were cut back, 7 bases at V and 3 bases at J, with 18 bases in the middle. Germline loops: CDR1 SNHLY, CDR2 FYNNEI. The CDR3 is 15 amino acids. CDR3 nucleotide sequence: TGTGCCAGCATCTCCCCCGGTGGGGGGTACACTGAAGCTTTCTTT. Encoded protein: CASISPGGGYTEAFF.

With respect to this clonotype: A much larger clone differs by one base, so this may be a read error. The chain carries TRBV20-1 and TRBJ2-7; 7 positions agree with TRBD1. Germline CDR1 reads DFQATT; CDR2 reads SNEGSKA (reference sequence). The CDR3 sequence is 12 residues long. V was pared by 3 bases and J by 5 bases, with 4 bases of the junction left unmatched. In DNA, the CDR3 is TGCAGTGCTAGCTGGCAGGGGGACGAGCAGTACTTC. This encodes CSASWQGDEQYF.

In its sample, this clonotype was seen a few times. The chain employs TRBV30 and TRBJ1-2; D remains unclear. CDR3 length: 13 amino acids. Per germline, CDR1 GTSNPN and CDR2 SVGIG (reference sequence). V gave up 0 bases and J gave up 4 bases, with 9 bases separating them. In DNA form, the CDR3 reads TGTGCCTGGAGTGTAAAGGGAAGCTATGGCTACACCTTC. Protein: CAWSVKGSYGYTF.

This clonotype was observed a handful of times. The gene calls are TRBV5-1 and TRBJ2-1, with a tentative D call TRBD2 (6 bases). CDR3 size: 15 residues. The germline V gene encodes CDR1 SGHRS and CDR2 YFSETQ. With 4 bases removed from V and 9 bases from J, the gap between germline ends came to 20 bases. DNA of the CDR3: TGCGCCAGCAGCGGCGAGACTAGAGGTTTAGGTGAGCAGTTCTTC. Translation: CASSGETRGLGEQFF. Drawing the rest from reference TRBV5-1 and TRBJ2-1, the complete variable domain is KAGVTQTPRYLIKTRGQQVTLSCSPISGHRSVSWYQQTPGQGLQFLFEYFSETQRNKGNFPGRFSGRQFSNSRSEMNVSTLELGDSALYLCASSGETRGLGEQFFGPGTRLTVL.

The rearrangement links TRBV28 to TRBJ2-3, with 8 bases aligning to TRBD2. Germline V gives CDR1 MDHEN, CDR2 SYDVKM. Losses at the gene ends were 6 bases for V and 6 bases for J; bases not matched to a gene: 17. The CDR3 contains 17 residues. The DNA for the CDR3 is TGTGCCAGCAGACCTAGTTCCGGGACTAGACATCCCGATACGCAGTATTTT. This codes for CASRPSSGTRHPDTQYF.

Of note for this clonotype: This could be a read error, since a much larger clone is one nucleotide away. The rearrangement uses TRBV6-6 and TRBJ2-5; 10 bases fit TRBD2. Germline-derived CDR1 and CDR2 are MNHNY and SVGAGI (reference sequence). The CDR3 length is 14 residues. The CDR3 DNA sequence: TGTGCCGGCAGTTACGAGCGGGGGGGTCGGGAGCAGTACTTC. Translation gives CAGSYERGGREQYF.

This rearrangement joins TRBV6-4 to TRBJ1-1; 8 bases fit TRBD1. The germline CDR1 and CDR2 sequences are MRHNA and SNTAGT. J lost 5 bases, V lost 6 bases, and 11 bases had no gene match. The CDR3 has 15 amino acids. The CDR3 DNA is TGTGCCAGCAGCCCAGACAGGGGACGAGATACTGAAGCTTTCTTT. Its translation is CASSPDRGRDTEAFF.

The chain's CDR3 is CASRSEGLLLDEQFF. Here the CDR3 DNA reads TGTGCCAGCAGGTCGGAGGGCCTACTTCTCGATGAGCAGTTCTTC. The chain has TRBV11-2 and TRBJ2-1, with TRBD2 as a possible D gene (6 bases). The CDR3 covers 15 residues. Germline lookup yields CDR1 SGHAT and CDR2 FQNNGV. The germline V and J ends were trimmed by 6 bases and 8 bases, with 20 bases remaining between them.

This rearrangement joins TRBV20-1 to TRBJ1-5; D ambiguous. Germline V gene data show CDR1 as DFQATT and CDR2 as SNEGSKA (reference sequence). V lost 3 bases, J lost 0 bases, and 9 bases lay in between. CDR3 length: 14 amino acids. The CDR3 sequence is CSASLAGSNQPQHF. In DNA, the CDR3 is TGCAGTGCTAGTTTGGCAGGTAGCAATCAGCCCCAGCATTTT.

This clonotype was found a few times. The chain carries TRBV20-1 and TRBJ2-3; 12 nucleotides match TRBD2. There are 17 residues in the CDR3. Looked up from germline, CDR1 is DFQATT and CDR2 is SNEGSKA (reference sequence). V was clipped by 2 bases and J by 0 bases; unmatched bases: 6. Written as DNA, the CDR3 is TGCAGTGCTAGACTAGCGGGGGGGACCGTAAGCACAGATACGCAGTATTTT. This translates into CSARLAGGTVSTDTQYF.

The V gene is TRBV7-6, the J gene TRBJ1-2; a possible D gene is TRBD1 (6 bases). V was trimmed by 1 base and J by 7 bases, leaving 13 bases between them. This CDR3 comprises 14 residues. Germline CDR1 is SGHVS and CDR2 is FNYEAQ. CDR3 nucleotides: TGTGCCAGCAGCTTAGAGCCAGGGGACACTGGCTACACCTTC. Protein: CASSLEPGDTGYTF.

The chain carries TRBV5-1 and TRBJ2-5; TRBD1 or TRBD2 may be the D gene (5 bases each). The CDR3 is 13 residues long. Looked up from germline, CDR1 is SGHRS and CDR2 is YFSETQ. V lost 2 bases and J 5 bases, leaving 10 bases between the germline ends. The CDR3 bases are TGCGCCAGCAGCTTTTGGGACGTTGAGACCCAGTACTTC. As protein: CASSFWDVETQYF.

The chain joins TRBV2 to TRBJ2-1; TRBD2 might be the D (6 bases). Trimming took 8 bases from V and 4 from J, leaving 12 bases between them. The CDR3 is 13 residues long. In germline, CDR1 is SNHLY, CDR2 FYNNEI. CDR3 residues: CASSSEGYNEQFF. CDR3 nucleotide sequence: TGTGCCAGCTCTAGCGAAGGATACAATGAGCAGTTCTTC.

The chain employs TRBV7-9 and TRBJ2-5, with 7 bases lining up with TRBD1. Germline lookup yields CDR1 SEHNR and CDR2 FQNEAQ (reference sequence). V gave up 6 bases and J gave up 5 bases; unmatched junction bases: 18. The CDR3 contains 17 residues. CDR3 sequence (DNA): TGTGCCAGCAGACCGGGCCGGAAAGAACAGGGGTTTGAGACCCAGTACTTC. Translating gives CASRPGRKEQGFETQYF. The entire variable domain, with the rest obtained from reference TRBV7-9 and TRBJ2-5, is as follows: DTGVSQNPRHKITKRGQNVTFRCDPISEHNRLYWYRQTLGQGPEFLTYFQNEAQLEKSRLLSDRFSAERPKGSFSTLEIQRTEQGDSAMYLCASRPGRKEQGFETQYFGPGTRLLVL.

The V gene is TRBV20-1, the J gene TRBJ2-5; the D is unclear. This CDR3 has 9 residues. Germline CDR1 DFQATT, CDR2 SNEGSKA (reference sequence). V lost 7 bases to trimming and J lost 5 bases, with 5 bases between them. CDR3 amino acids: CSVKETQYF. The CDR3 coding sequence is TGCAGTGTAAAGGAGACCCAGTACTTC.

This clonotype occurred a few times. The V gene is TRBV3-1, the J gene TRBJ1-2; TRBD1 might be the D (6 bases). The CDR3 runs 16 residues. Trimming took 1 base from V and 2 from J, leaving 14 bases between them. Germline assignment: CDR1 LGHDT and CDR2 YNNKEL (reference sequence). The CDR3 coding sequence is TGTGCCAGCAGCCAAGTTGGGGGGGGCAGGAACTATGGCTACACCTTC. Its protein is CASSQVGGGRNYGYTF.

This clonotype was counted between two and nine times. This chain joins TRBV24-1 and TRBJ1-5, with D hard to call. Trimming pared 7 bases from V and 0 bases from J, leaving 12 bases between. The CDR3 sequence is 15 residues long. The germline gives CDR1 KGHDR, CDR2 SFDVKD. CDR3 amino acids: CATRDGADSNQPQHF. The CDR3 nucleotides are TGTGCCACCAGGGATGGAGCAGATAGCAATCAGCCCCAGCATTTT.

At least ten counts were recorded for this clonotype. This rearrangement joins TRBV12-3 or TRBV12-4 to TRBJ1-4; 7 bases map to TRBD1. V lost 5 bases and J lost 8; bases outside the gene matches: 8. CDR3 size: 14 residues. CDR3 region: CASSPTGLDEKLFF. The DNA of the CDR3 is TGTGCCAGCAGTCCGACAGGGCTGGACGAAAAACTGTTTTTT.

This clonotype showed up just once. A read error may account for a junction end that differs from germline. This chain links TRBV16 with TRBJ1-6; D may be TRBD1 (5 bases). Per the germline V gene, CDR1 is KGHSY and CDR2 is FQNENV. The CDR3 loop spans 13 amino acids. Here the CDR3 DNA reads TGTGCCAGCACCCGACAGATATATTCACCCCCCCACTTT. Its protein product is CASTRQIYSPPHF.

The rearrangement joins TRBV5-1 to TRBJ2-3; 7 nucleotides line up with TRBD2. The J segment lost 1 base and the V segment lost 0 bases, leaving 5 bases of the junction unmatched. The CDR3 is 16 amino acids. Germline V gene sequence: CDR1 SGHRS, CDR2 YFSETQ. The CDR3 spells CASSLEGRAGTDTQYF. Written as DNA, the CDR3 is TGCGCCAGCAGCTTGGAAGGGAGGGCTGGCACAGATACGCAGTATTTT. The full variable domain, rest sourced from reference TRBV5-1 and TRBJ2-3, is KAGVTQTPRYLIKTRGQQVTLSCSPISGHRSVSWYQQTPGQGLQFLFEYFSETQRNKGNFPGRFSGRQFSNSRSEMNVSTLELGDSALYLCASSLEGRAGTDTQYFGPGTRLTVL.

This clonotype has a count of ten or more. The chain employs TRBV6-6 and TRBJ1-1; D is possibly TRBD1 (6 bases). Germline CDR1 MNHNY, CDR2 SVGAGI (reference sequence). V shed 5 bases and J shed 5 bases, with 15 bases lying between them. The CDR3 totals 14 residues. DNA for the CDR3: TGTGCCAGCAGTCTTGGGGGGCGAAGTACTGAAGCTTTCTTT. Residues: CASSLGGRSTEAFF.

This rearrangement joins TRBV6-1 to TRBJ2-2, with 7 bases fitting TRBD1. The CDR3 is made up of 18 amino acids. Germline loops: CDR1 MNHNS, CDR2 SASEGT. With 4 bases clipped from V and 1 base from J, the junction kept 12 bases outside the gene matches. The DNA of the CDR3 is TGTGCCAGCAGTGCCAAGGGACAGCTGATACGGAACACCGGGGAGCTGTTTTTT. Its translation: CASSAKGQLIRNTGELFF.

Details on this clonotype: One junction end does not reproduce the germline sequence, and a read error may be involved. The V and J genes are TRBV18 and TRBJ1-2; TRBD1 is a possible D gene (5 bases). The germline gives CDR1 KGHSH, CDR2 LQKENI. The CDR3 runs 14 residues. CDR3 sequence reads: CAGSPTQANYGYTF. CDR3 nucleotides: TGTGCCGGCTCACCAACACAGGCTAACTATGGCTACACCTTC. Filled out from reference TRBV18 and TRBJ1-2, the complete variable domain reads NAGVMQNPRHLVRRRGQEARLRCSPMKGHSHVYWYRQLPEEGLKFMVYLQKENIIDESGMPKERFSAEFPKEGPSILRIQQVVRGDSAAYFCAGSPTQANYGYTFGSGTRLTVV.

V gene TRBV5-1 combines with J gene TRBJ1-2, with 9 nucleotides matching TRBD1. CDR1 SGHRS and CDR2 YFSETQ come from the germline V gene. V lost 3 bases, J lost 3 bases, and 9 bases stayed unmatched. This CDR3 is 16 amino acids long. The CDR3 nucleotides read TGCGCCAGCAGCTCCCTACAGGGGGCGGGTGACTATGGCTACACCTTC. It codes for CASSSLQGAGDYGYTF.

This clonotype showed up just a few times. The rearrangement links TRBV12-3 or TRBV12-4 to TRBJ2-5, with 7 bases aligning to TRBD2. V was clipped by 10 bases and J by 4 bases; unmatched bases: 9. CDR3 length: 13 amino acids. CDR3 sequence reads: CATETPGGETQYF. For the CDR3, the DNA is TGTGCCACAGAAACCCCGGGGGGAGAGACCCAGTACTTC.

This clonotype was detected a few times. In DNA, the CDR3 is TGCGCCAGCAGTTCAGTGGGCATAGATACGCAGTATTTT. It is translated as CASSSVGIDTQYF. This chain links TRBV5-1 with TRBJ2-3, with D hard to call. The length of the CDR3 is 13 residues. Between the trimmed V and J ends, which lost 5 bases and 5 bases, there was a span of 12 bases. The germline gives CDR1 SGHRS, CDR2 YFSETQ.

This rearrangement joins TRBV7-9 to TRBJ2-7, with 13 bases aligning to TRBD2. The CDR3 consists of 16 residues. J lost 10 bases, V lost 5 bases, and 14 bases had no gene match. CDR1 and CDR2 (germline): SEHNR, FQNEAQ (reference sequence). CDR3 bases: TGTGCCAGCAGCGGCCCCCTTACTAGCGGGGGGGCGGCCCAGTACTTC. Its protein is CASSGPLTSGGAAQYF.